The clone carrying this T cell receptor beta chain was seen many times. Antigen specificity is unknown. The sample comes from a study of metastatic and nonmetastatic thyroid tumors. As for the study in general: Malignant thyroid and benign thyroid patients provided blood and tumor or nodule tissue whose repertoires were compared. Study conclusions and caveats: Compared with benign nodules, malignant thyroid tumors were reported to have significantly higher TCR beta diversity in both blood and tumor.

Original processing notes: To classify distant metastasis in papillary thyroid cancer, a model was built from CDR3 differences across clinicopathological groups. TCRdb reprocessed the PCR reads using MiXCR. The V and J calls shown here were made by TCRdb, not taken from the authors' results. The data show around 15,000 clones, roughly a quarter seen once. Patients underwent thyroid surgery, and none had received any treatment before it. This CDR3 region has 15 residues. V shed 3 bases and J shed 1 base, with 12 bases lying between them. Germline CDR1 reads LNHDA; CDR2 reads SQIVND (reference sequence).

The V call is TRBV19, the J call TRBJ1-1; D gene ambiguous. The material sequenced was tumor tissue. The sequence came from a male donor with papillary thyroid cancer or a benign thyroid nodule (not recorded which). Some clones in this sample may be carry-over from other donors' samples. CDR3 sequence: CASSIGRNRNTEAFF. The CDR3 bases are TGTGCCAGTAGTATTGGGCGGAACCGGAACACTGAAGCTTTCTTT.